The next 26 T cell receptor beta chains were all read from a single sample in a study of T cell changes during pregnancy in multiple sclerosis. The table came from immunoSEQ multiplex PCR; TCRdb's copy has only in-frame clones and leaves some out. The sample records tens of thousands of clones, 90% to 95% being singletons. The sample consisted of CD4+ T cells from peripheral blood mononuclear cells, taken in the third trimester of pregnancy. All receptors derive from a female donor in good health, enrolled as a control in a pregnancy study.

The chain uses TRBV5-6 and TRBJ2-7, with a possible D match to TRBD1 (5 bases). V shed 1 base and J shed 0 bases, with 11 bases lying between them. Germline V lookup: CDR1 SGHDT, CDR2 YYEEEE. The CDR3 consists of 15 residues. In DNA, the CDR3 is TGTGCCAGCAGCTTGCTGGCAGGGTACTCCTACGAGCAGTACTTC. Amino acid sequence: CASSLLAGYSYEQYF.

The DNA for the CDR3 is TGTGCCAGCAGCGCAGCCGGGACTAAGTATAACGAGCAGTACTTC. It specifies CASSAAGTKYNEQYF. V and J are TRBV5-4 and TRBJ2-7; TRBD2 matches 7 bases. The germline V gene has CDR1 SGHNT and CDR2 YYREEE (reference sequence). The V segment lost 4 bases and the J segment 5 bases; nucleotides outside the gene matches: 12. The CDR3 is made up of 15 amino acids.

The V gene is TRBV5-6, the J gene TRBJ1-3, with 9 nucleotides matching TRBD1. Germline V gene sequence: CDR1 SGHDT, CDR2 YYEEEE. CDR3 length equals 18 residues. V was clipped by 0 bases and J by 1 base; unmatched bases: 8. The CDR3 region has the DNA TGTGCCAGCAGCTTGGGAGTTCGGGACAGGGTTTCTGGAAACACCATATATTTT. It translates to CASSLGVRDRVSGNTIYF.

V gene TRBV4-3 combines with J gene TRBJ1-2; D remains unclear. CDR1 is LGHNA, CDR2 YSLEER, per germline. V lost 3 bases and J lost 2, with 7 bases in between. This CDR3 is 13 amino acids long. The CDR3 nucleotides read TGCGCCAGCAGCCATCTTGGCAACTATGGCTACACCTTC. It specifies CASSHLGNYGYTF.

This chain connects TRBV29-1 to TRBJ1-1, with 7 bases lining up with TRBD1. CDR3 length: 13 residues. V lost 7 bases, J lost 1 base, and 6 bases stayed unmatched. Germline CDR1 and CDR2: SQVTM and ANQGSEA. This chain's CDR3 is CSARQGGNTEAFF. Here the CDR3 DNA reads TGCAGCGCCCGACAGGGTGGGAACACTGAAGCTTTCTTT.

The CDR3 nucleotides read TGTGCCAGCAGCTTCAGTAGCACAGATACGCAGTATTTT. This encodes CASSFSSTDTQYF. The V gene is TRBV5-6, the J gene TRBJ2-3; unclear D gene. Trimming left V 2 bases short and J 0 bases short, with 4 bases between. Germline CDR1 is SGHDT and CDR2 is YYEEEE. The CDR3 consists of 13 residues.

J is TRBJ1-2 and V is TRBV29-1; 9 nucleotides agree with TRBD1. V lost 2 bases to trimming and J lost 5 bases; unmatched junction nucleotides: 9. CDR1 SQVTM and CDR2 ANQGSEA come from the germline V gene. This CDR3 region has 15 residues. CDR3 in amino acids: CSVEHRGQGGYGYTF. The CDR3 region has the DNA TGCAGCGTTGAACATCGGGGACAGGGTGGGTATGGCTACACCTTC.

The V gene is TRBV18, the J gene TRBJ2-3; 7 bases agree with TRBD1. Germline V gene data show CDR1 as KGHSH and CDR2 as LQKENI. Trimming took 1 base from V and 2 from J; bases not matched to a gene: 12. The CDR3 sequence is 18 residues long. CDR3 sequence: CASSPRQRQGTLTDTQYF. The DNA for the CDR3 is TGTGCCAGCTCACCACGTCAGCGACAGGGAACACTCACAGATACGCAGTATTTT.

This clone was seen only a few times. The genes are TRBV25-1 and TRBJ1-1; TRBD1 is a possible D gene (6 bases). Trimming shortened V by 7 bases and J by 3 bases, and 9 bases separated the two germline ends. CDR1 is MGHDK, CDR2 SYGVNS, per germline. The CDR3 loop spans 12 amino acids. The CDR3 DNA reads as TGTGCCAGCAAGGCAGGGGACACTGAAGCTTTCTTT. It codes for CASKAGDTEAFF.

The CDR3 loop reads CASSGLDFNEQFF. CDR3 nucleotide sequence: TGTGCCAGCAGTGGACTAGACTTCAATGAGCAGTTCTTC. V is TRBV7-2 and J is TRBJ2-1, with TRBD2 matching over 7 bases. Per germline, CDR1 SGHTA and CDR2 FQGNSA. J was trimmed by 6 bases and V by 6 bases; bases with no gene match: 5. This CDR3 region has 13 residues.

The J gene is TRBJ2-1, the V gene TRBV5-1; 8 bases agree with TRBD1. The CDR3 runs to 15 residues. J gave up 5 bases and V 0 bases, and 4 bases lay outside the gene matches. Germline V lookup: CDR1 SGHRS, CDR2 YFSETQ. CDR3 nucleotides: TGCGCCAGCAGCTTGGAACGGACAGGGCACAATGAGCAGTTCTTC. This encodes CASSLERTGHNEQFF.

This rearrangement joins TRBV30 to TRBJ2-2, with D unclear. V lost 3 bases and J lost 1, with 15 bases in between. The CDR3 is 16 residues long. In germline, CDR1 is GTSNPN, CDR2 SVGIG (reference sequence). Here the CDR3 reads CAWSGEASGNTGELFF. The CDR3 bases are TGTGCCTGGAGCGGTGAGGCATCGGGGAACACCGGGGAGCTGTTTTTT.

The chain carries TRBV19 and TRBJ2-2; D gene ambiguous. The length of the CDR3 is 16 residues. Germline-derived CDR1 and CDR2 are LNHDA and SQIVND (reference sequence). V shed 2 bases and J shed 1 base, with 11 bases lying between them. The CDR3 DNA sequence: TGTGCCAGTAGTATAAACAGTCGGATGAACACCGGGGAGCTGTTTTTT. Translated, it gives CASSINSRMNTGELFF.

The genes are TRBV6-6 and TRBJ2-1; 9 positions match TRBD1. Trimming at V came to 5 bases and at J to 4 bases, leaving 9 bases not matched to a gene. Germline V gives CDR1 MNHNY, CDR2 SVGAGI (reference sequence). This CDR3 is 16 amino acids long. CDR3: CASSPTTGTGYNEQFF. DNA of the CDR3: TGTGCCAGCAGTCCAACGACAGGGACAGGGTACAATGAGCAGTTCTTC.

This chain links TRBV10-3 with TRBJ1-1; TRBD1 matches at 10 bases. The length of the CDR3 is 17 residues. Germline loops: CDR1 ENHRY, CDR2 SYGVKD. The J segment lost 2 bases and the V segment lost 0 bases, leaving 6 bases of the junction unmatched. CDR3 bases: TGTGCCATCAGTGAGTCCGGGACAGGGGTCAAAAACACTGAAGCTTTCTTT. Protein sequence: CAISESGTGVKNTEAFF.

The gene calls are TRBV19 and TRBJ2-2; D may be TRBD1 (6 bases). The CDR3 is 15 residues long. Germline CDR1 LNHDA, CDR2 SQIVND (reference sequence). The V gene lost 7 bases and the J gene lost 0 bases, with 12 bases spanning the gap. The CDR3 is CASMGAGSNTGELFF. CDR3 DNA sequence: TGTGCCAGTATGGGGGCAGGCTCGAACACCGGGGAGCTGTTTTTT.

This sequence joins TRBV7-2 and TRBJ2-5; the D gene is possibly TRBD2 (7 bases). Trimming took off 6 bases at V and 5 bases at J, with 19 bases between the two ends. CDR3 length: 15 residues. CDR1 and CDR2 (germline): SGHTA, FQGNSA. In nucleotides, the CDR3 is TGTGCCAGCAGTGAACAGGGACTATCAGGGGAGACCCAGTACTTC. This codes for CASSEQGLSGETQYF.

The chain recombines TRBV11-3 with TRBJ2-1; 7 nucleotides align to TRBD2. Germline-derived CDR1 and CDR2 are SGHNT and YENEEA. With 5 bases clipped from V and 0 bases from J, the junction kept 7 bases outside the gene matches. The CDR3 spans 16 residues. The CDR3 loop is CASSQAGTNSYNEQFF. In nucleotides, the CDR3 is TGTGCCAGCAGCCAAGCCGGGACTAACTCCTACAATGAGCAGTTCTTC.

The table lists this clone with a count of one. The chain carries TRBV14 and TRBJ1-2; 8 bases match TRBD1. With 1 base clipped from V and 8 bases from J, the junction kept 6 bases outside the gene matches. CDR1 SGHDN and CDR2 FVKESK come from the germline V gene. The CDR3 extends over 14 amino acids. CDR3 region: CASSQVDRVHGYTF. The DNA for the CDR3 is TGTGCCAGCAGCCAAGTGGACAGGGTACACGGCTACACCTTC.

CDR3 sequence reads: CASSPRQSGTEAFF. The CDR3 bases are TGTGCCAGCAGCCCAAGACAGTCGGGCACTGAAGCTTTCTTT. This chain links TRBV16 with TRBJ1-1, with D possibly being TRBD1 (5 bases). Germline V lookup: CDR1 KGHSY, CDR2 FQNENV. Trimming stripped 4 bases from V and 4 bases from J, with 13 bases between. CDR3 length equals 14 residues.

The J gene is TRBJ2-1, the V gene TRBV6-6; the D is unclear. The CDR3 runs to 16 residues. V was cut by 6 bases and J by 6 bases, with 21 bases left in between. In germline, CDR1 is MNHNY, CDR2 SVGAGI (reference sequence). CDR3 residues: CASSRETGQSVNEQFF. The DNA for the CDR3 is TGTGCCAGCAGCCGCGAGACTGGTCAGAGTGTCAATGAGCAGTTCTTC.

The CDR3 bases are TGTGCCAGCAGCTTAGAACCGGGACAGGGACAACTGTTTTTT. Protein sequence: CASSLEPGQGQLFF. The chain links TRBV7-6 to TRBJ1-4; TRBD1 matches 9 bases. The length of the CDR3 is 14 residues. Germline CDR1 and CDR2: SGHVS and FNYEAQ. With V trimmed by 1 base and J by 12 bases, 6 bases remained unmatched.

The chain employs TRBV4-3 and TRBJ2-2, with a possible D match to TRBD1 (5 bases). The CDR3 covers 16 residues. V shed 0 bases and J shed 1 base, with 9 bases lying between them. In germline, CDR1 is LGHNA, CDR2 YSLEER. The CDR3 nucleotides are TGCGCCAGCAGCCAAGATGTCAGGGAGAACACCGGGGAGCTGTTTTTT. This codes for CASSQDVRENTGELFF.

J is TRBJ2-1 and V is TRBV7-2; D possibly corresponds to TRBD2 (6 bases). The CDR3 extends over 16 amino acids. V was clipped by 1 base and J by 2 bases, with 12 bases between them. Germline V gives CDR1 SGHTA, CDR2 FQGNSA. The CDR3 coding sequence is TGTGCCAGCAGCTTAGATGGGGCGGGACCCTACAATGAGCAGTTCTTC. Translation gives CASSLDGAGPYNEQFF.

The chain employs TRBV19 and TRBJ2-5; the D gene is possibly TRBD1 (6 bases). The CDR3 length is 15 residues. The germline V gene encodes CDR1 LNHDA and CDR2 SQIVND (reference sequence). The ends were cut back, 1 base at V and 1 base at J, with 10 bases in the middle. In nucleotides, the CDR3 is TGTGCCAGTAGTATAGGACAGGTGATCCAAGAGACCCAGTACTTC. It is translated as CASSIGQVIQETQYF.

V is TRBV6-5 and J is TRBJ1-2; tentative D call: TRBD1 (6 bases). Trimming left V 5 bases short and J 4 bases short, with 14 bases between. CDR1 and CDR2 (germline): MNHEY, SVGAGI. The CDR3 has 14 amino acids. In DNA, the CDR3 is TGTGCCAGCAGTAGGATGACAGGTCTCTATGGCTACACCTTC. It yields the protein CASSRMTGLYGYTF.